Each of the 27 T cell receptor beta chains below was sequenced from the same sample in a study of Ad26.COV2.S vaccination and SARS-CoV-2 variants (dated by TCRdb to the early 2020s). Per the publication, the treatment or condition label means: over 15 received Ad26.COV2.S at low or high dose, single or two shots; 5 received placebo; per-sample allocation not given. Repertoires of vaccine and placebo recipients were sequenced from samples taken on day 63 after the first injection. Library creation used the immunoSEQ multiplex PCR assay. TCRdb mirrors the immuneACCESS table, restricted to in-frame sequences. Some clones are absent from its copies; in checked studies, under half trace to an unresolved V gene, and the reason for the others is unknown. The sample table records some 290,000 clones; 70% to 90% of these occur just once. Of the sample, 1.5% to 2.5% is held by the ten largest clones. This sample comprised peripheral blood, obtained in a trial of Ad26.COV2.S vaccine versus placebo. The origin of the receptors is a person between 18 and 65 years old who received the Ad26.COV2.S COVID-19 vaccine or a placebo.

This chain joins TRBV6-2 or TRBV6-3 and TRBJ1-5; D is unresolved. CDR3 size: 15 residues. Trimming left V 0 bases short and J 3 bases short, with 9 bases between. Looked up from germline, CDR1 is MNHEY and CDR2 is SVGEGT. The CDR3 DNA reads TGTGCCAGCAGTTACTCGTGGACGTTCAATCAGCCCCAGCATTTT. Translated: CASSYSWTFNQPQHF.

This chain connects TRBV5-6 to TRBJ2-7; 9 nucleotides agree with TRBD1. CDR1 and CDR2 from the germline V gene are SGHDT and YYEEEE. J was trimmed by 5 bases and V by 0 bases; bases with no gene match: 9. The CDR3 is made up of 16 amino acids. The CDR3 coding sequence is TGTGCCAGCAGCTTGGCGGGACAGGGTAAGGCAGACGAGCAGTACTTC. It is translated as CASSLAGQGKADEQYF.

The DNA of the CDR3 is TGCGCCAGCAGCCCCGGGGGCGGGGTGGAGACCCAGTACTTC. As protein: CASSPGGGVETQYF. The chain joins TRBV4-1 to TRBJ2-5, with D perhaps TRBD1 or TRBD2 (6 bases each). Germline V gene lookup returns CDR1 MGHRA and CDR2 YSYEKL. Trimming took 4 bases from V and 5 from J, leaving 14 bases between them. This CDR3 has 14 amino acids.

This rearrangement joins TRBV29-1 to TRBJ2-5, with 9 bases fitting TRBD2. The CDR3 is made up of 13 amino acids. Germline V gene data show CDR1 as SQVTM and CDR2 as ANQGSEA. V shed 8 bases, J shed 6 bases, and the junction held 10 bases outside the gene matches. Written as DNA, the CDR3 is TGCAGCTCTTGGGCGGGGGGGCTTAAGACCCAGTACTTC. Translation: CSSWAGGLKTQYF.

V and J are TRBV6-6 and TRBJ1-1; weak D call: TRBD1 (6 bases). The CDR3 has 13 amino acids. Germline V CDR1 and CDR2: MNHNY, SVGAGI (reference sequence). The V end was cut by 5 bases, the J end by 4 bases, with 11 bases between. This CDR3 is CASSHQGSTEAFF. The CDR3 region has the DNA TGTGCCAGCAGTCATCAGGGGAGCACTGAAGCTTTCTTT.

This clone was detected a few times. This CDR3 reads CASSIGIYEKLFF. The CDR3 nucleotides are TGTGCCAGCAGCATCGGGATTTATGAAAAACTGTTTTTT. The chain couples TRBV7-9 to TRBJ1-4; D is undetermined. V was shortened by 5 bases and J by 6 bases, with 10 bases between the two germline ends. Per the germline V gene, CDR1 is SEHNR and CDR2 is FQNEAQ (reference sequence). This CDR3 is built from 13 residues.

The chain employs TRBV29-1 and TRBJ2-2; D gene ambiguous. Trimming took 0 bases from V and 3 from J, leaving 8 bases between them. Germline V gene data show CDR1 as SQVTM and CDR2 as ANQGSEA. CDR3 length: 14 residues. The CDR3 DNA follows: TGCAGCGTTGAAGACGTCGCGGACACCGGGGAGCTGTTTTTT. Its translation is CSVEDVADTGELFF.

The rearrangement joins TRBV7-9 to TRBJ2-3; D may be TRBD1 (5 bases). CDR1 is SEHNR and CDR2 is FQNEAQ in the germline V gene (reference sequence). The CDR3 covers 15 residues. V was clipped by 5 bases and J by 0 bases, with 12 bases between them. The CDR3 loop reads CASSLRTPSTDTQYF. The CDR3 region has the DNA TGTGCCAGCAGCCTGAGGACACCGAGCACAGATACGCAGTATTTT.

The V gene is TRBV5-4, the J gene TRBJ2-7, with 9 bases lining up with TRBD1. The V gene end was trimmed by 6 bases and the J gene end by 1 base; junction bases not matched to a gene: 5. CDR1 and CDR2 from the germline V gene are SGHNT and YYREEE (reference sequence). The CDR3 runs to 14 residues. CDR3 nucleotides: TGTGCCAGCACCAAAGACAGGGGGTCCTACGAGCAGTACTTC. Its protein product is CASTKDRGSYEQYF.

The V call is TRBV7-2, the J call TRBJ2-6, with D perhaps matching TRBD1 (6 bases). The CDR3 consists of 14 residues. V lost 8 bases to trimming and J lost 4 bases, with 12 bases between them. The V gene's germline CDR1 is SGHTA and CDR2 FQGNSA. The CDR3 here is CASETGNGANVLTF. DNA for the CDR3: TGTGCCAGCGAAACAGGGAACGGGGCCAACGTCCTGACTTTC. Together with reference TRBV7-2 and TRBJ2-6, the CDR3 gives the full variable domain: GAGVSQSPSNKVTEKGKDVELRCDPISGHTALYWYRQSLGQGLEFLIYFQGNSAPDKSGLPSDRFSAERTGGSVSTLTIQRTQQEDSAVYLCASETGNGANVLTFGAGSRLTVL.

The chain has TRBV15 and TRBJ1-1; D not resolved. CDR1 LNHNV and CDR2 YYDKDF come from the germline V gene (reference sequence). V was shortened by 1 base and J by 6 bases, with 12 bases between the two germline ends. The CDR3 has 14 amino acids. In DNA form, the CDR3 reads TGTGCCACCAGCAGAGCCACGACGGGCCCTGAAGCTTTCTTT. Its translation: CATSRATTGPEAFF.

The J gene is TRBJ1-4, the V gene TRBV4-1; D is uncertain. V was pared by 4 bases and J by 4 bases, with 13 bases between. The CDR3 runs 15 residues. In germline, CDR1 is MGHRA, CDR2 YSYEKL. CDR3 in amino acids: CASSPLVGSNEKLFF. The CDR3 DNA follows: TGCGCCAGCAGCCCCCTTGTAGGGAGTAATGAAAAACTGTTTTTT.

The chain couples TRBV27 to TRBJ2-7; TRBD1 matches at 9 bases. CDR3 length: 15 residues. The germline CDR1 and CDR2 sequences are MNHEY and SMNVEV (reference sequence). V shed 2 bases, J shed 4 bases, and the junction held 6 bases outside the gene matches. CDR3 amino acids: CASSLMGTGSYEQYF. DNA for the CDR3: TGTGCCAGCAGTTTAATGGGGACAGGGAGTTACGAGCAGTACTTC.

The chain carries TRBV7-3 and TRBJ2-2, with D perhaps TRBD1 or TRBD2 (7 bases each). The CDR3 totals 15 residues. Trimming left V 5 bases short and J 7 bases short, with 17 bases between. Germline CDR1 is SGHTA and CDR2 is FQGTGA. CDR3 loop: CASSPQGGQDGELFF. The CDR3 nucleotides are TGTGCCAGCAGCCCCCAGGGGGGGCAAGACGGGGAGCTGTTTTTT.

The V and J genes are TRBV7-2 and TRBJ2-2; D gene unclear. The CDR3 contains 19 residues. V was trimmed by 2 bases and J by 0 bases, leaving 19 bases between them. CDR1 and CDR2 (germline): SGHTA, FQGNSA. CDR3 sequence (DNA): TGTGCCAGCAGCTTAAATCGGCACAGAGGAAACGCGAACACCGGGGAGCTGTTTTTT. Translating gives CASSLNRHRGNANTGELFF.

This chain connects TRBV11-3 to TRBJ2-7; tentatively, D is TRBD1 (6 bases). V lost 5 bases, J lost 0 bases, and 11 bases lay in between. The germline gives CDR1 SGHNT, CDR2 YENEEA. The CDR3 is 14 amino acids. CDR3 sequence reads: CASSRGGNSYEQYF. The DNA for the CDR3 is TGTGCCAGCAGCCGAGGGGGAAACTCCTACGAGCAGTACTTC.

This CDR3 reads CASSMVTGDGPQHF. DNA for the CDR3: TGTGCCAGTAGTATGGTAACAGGGGATGGGCCCCAGCATTTT. The chain recombines TRBV19 with TRBJ1-5, with 7 bases aligning to TRBD1. Germline CDR1 is LNHDA and CDR2 is SQIVND (reference sequence). The CDR3 runs 14 residues. J gave up 9 bases and V 3 bases, and 8 bases lay outside the gene matches.

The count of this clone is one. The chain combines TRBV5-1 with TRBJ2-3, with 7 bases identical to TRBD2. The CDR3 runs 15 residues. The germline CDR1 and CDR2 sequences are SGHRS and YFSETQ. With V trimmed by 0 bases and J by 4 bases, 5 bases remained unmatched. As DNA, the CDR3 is TGCGCCAGCAGCTTGGGCGGGACTAAAGCAGATACGCAGTATTTT. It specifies CASSLGGTKADTQYF. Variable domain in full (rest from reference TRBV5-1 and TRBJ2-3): KAGVTQTPRYLIKTRGQQVTLSCSPISGHRSVSWYQQTPGQGLQFLFEYFSETQRNKGNFPGRFSGRQFSNSRSEMNVSTLELGDSALYLCASSLGGTKADTQYFGPGTRLTVL.

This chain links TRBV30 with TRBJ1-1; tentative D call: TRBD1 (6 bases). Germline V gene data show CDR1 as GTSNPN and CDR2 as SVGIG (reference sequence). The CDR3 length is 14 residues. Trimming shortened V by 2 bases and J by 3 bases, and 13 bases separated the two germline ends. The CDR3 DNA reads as TGTGCCTGGAGTTACCCGACAGGCCACACTGAAGCTTTCTTT. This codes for CAWSYPTGHTEAFF.

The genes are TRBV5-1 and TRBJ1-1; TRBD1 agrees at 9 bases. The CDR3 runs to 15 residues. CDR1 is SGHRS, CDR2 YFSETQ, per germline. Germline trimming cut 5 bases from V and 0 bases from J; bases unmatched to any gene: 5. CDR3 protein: CASSLTGGVNTEAFF. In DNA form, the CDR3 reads TGCGCCAGCAGTTTGACAGGGGGGGTGAACACTGAAGCTTTCTTT.

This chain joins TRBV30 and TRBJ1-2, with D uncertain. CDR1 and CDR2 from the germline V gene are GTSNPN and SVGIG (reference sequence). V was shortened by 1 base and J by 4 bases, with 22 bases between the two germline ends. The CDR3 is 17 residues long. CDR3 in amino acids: CAWSAPFGRPPGYGYTF. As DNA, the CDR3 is TGTGCCTGGAGTGCCCCCTTTGGACGCCCGCCGGGCTATGGCTACACCTTC.

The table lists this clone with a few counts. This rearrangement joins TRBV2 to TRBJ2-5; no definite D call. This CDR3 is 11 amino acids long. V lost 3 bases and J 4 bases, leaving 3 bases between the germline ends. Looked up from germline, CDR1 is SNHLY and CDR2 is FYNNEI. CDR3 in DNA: TGTGCCAGCAGTGATAGAGAGACCCAGTACTTC. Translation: CASSDRETQYF.

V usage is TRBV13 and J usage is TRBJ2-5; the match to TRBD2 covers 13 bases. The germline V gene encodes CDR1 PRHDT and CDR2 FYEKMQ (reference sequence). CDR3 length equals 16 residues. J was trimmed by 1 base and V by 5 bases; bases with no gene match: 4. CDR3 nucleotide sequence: TGTGCCAGCAGCACCCGACTAGCGGGGGGCCAAGAGACCCAGTACTTC. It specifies CASSTRLAGGQETQYF.

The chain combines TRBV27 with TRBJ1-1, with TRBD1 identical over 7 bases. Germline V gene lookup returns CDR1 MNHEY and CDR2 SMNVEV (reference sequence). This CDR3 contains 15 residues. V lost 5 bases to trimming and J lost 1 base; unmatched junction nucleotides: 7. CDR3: CASSLRGPGNTEAFF. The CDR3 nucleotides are TGTGCCAGCAGTCTTAGGGGGCCTGGGAACACTGAAGCTTTCTTT.

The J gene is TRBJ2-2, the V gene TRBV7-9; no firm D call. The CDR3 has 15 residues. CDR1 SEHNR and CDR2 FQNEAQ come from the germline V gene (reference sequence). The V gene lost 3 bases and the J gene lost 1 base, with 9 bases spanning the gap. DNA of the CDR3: TGTGCCAGCAGCTTGGAGCGACGGAACACCGGGGAGCTGTTTTTT. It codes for CASSLERRNTGELFF.

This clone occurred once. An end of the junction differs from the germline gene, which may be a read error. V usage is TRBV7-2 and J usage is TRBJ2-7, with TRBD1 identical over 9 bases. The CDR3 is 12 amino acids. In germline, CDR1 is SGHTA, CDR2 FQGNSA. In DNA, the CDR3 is TGTGCCAGCAGCTCCTCCGGGACAGGGTTTTCGTTC. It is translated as CASSSSGTGFSF.

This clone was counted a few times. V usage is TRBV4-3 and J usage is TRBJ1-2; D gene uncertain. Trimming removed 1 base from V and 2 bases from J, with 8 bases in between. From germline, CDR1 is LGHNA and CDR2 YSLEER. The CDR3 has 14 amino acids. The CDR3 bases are TGCGCCAGCAGCCAAGGGCCAACGAACTATGGCTACACCTTC. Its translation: CASSQGPTNYGYTF.